The source of this TCR beta chain is a study of beta chain features in type 1 diabetes. Study information: No age, gender or cell yield differences were seen between patients and healthy donors.

Reverse transcription of all isolated RNA meant that expressed TCRB transcripts were sequenced. This table comes from immunoSEQ multiplex PCR, and its TCRdb copy is limited to in-frame clones, with some not included. The table shows 300,000 to 450,000 clones, with around a fifth occurring only once. CDR1 and CDR2 from the germline V gene are GTSNPN and SVGIG (reference sequence). The CDR3 sequence is 13 residues long. Study outcomes and limitations: Since sequencing was performed on cDNA, cells with high TCR expression could be over-represented.

This clone was observed a handful of times. Its antigen is as yet unknown. The TCR sequence derives from a woman aged 18-35 years in good health. The genes are TRBV30 and TRBJ2-2; 7 positions agree with TRBD2. The sample comprised naive CD4+ T cells from blood. This chain's CDR3 is CAWGLLNTGELFF. As DNA, the CDR3 is TGTGCTTGGGGACTACTTAACACCGGGGAGCTGTTTTTT.